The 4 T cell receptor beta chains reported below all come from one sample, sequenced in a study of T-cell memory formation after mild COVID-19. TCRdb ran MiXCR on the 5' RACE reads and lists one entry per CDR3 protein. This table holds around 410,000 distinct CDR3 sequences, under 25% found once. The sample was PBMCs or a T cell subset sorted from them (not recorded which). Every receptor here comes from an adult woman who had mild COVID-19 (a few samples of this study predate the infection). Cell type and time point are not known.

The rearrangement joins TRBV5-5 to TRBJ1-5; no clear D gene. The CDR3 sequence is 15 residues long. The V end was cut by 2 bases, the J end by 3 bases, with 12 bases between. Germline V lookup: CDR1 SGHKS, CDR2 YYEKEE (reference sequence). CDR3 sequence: CASSLAGLFNQPQHF. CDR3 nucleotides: TGTGCCAGCAGCTTAGCAGGACTCTTCAATCAGCCCCAGCATTTT.

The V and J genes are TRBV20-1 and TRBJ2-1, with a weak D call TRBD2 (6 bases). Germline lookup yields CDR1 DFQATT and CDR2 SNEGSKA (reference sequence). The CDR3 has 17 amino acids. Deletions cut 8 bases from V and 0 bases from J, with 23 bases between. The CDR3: CSINPVAAGTSYNEQFF. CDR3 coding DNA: TGCAGTATAAACCCCGTAGCTGCGGGGACCTCCTACAATGAGCAGTTCTTC.

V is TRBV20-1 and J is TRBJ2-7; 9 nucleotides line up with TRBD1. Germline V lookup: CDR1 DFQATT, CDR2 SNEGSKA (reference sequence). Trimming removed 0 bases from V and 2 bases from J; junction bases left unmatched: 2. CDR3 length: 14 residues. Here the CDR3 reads CSAREGQGPYEQYF. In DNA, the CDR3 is TGCAGTGCTAGAGAGGGACAGGGTCCCTACGAGCAGTACTTC.

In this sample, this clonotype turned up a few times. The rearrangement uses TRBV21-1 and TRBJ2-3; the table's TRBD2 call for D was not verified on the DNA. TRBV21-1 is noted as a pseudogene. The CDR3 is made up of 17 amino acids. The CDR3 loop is CASSHRAPAGSTDTQYF. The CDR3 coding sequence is TGTGCCAGCAGCCATCGGGCCCCAGCGGGTAGCACAGATACGCAGTATTTT.